This T cell receptor beta chain derives from a study of blood T cell repertoires in COVID-19. Study overall: In each case, the material was cDNA or gDNA derived from T cells, B-cell-depleted T cells, or PBMCs.

The CDR3 covers 13 residues. The ends were cut back, 1 base at V and 3 bases at J, with 6 bases in the middle. The germline V gene has CDR1 SGHAT and CDR2 FQDESV (reference sequence). Generated by immunoSEQ multiplex PCR, the TCRdb table keeps only in-frame clones and is missing some. The table shows 65,000 to 85,000 clones, with approximately 89% occurring only once. The source material was peripheral blood. The clonotype comes from a human donor in a cohort sampled during active COVID-19. The rearrangement joins TRBV11-1 to TRBJ2-5, with a possible D match to TRBD2 (6 bases). The CDR3 here is CASSLGGEETQYF. For the CDR3, the DNA is TGTGCCAGCAGCTTAGGCGGGGAAGAGACCCAGTACTTC.